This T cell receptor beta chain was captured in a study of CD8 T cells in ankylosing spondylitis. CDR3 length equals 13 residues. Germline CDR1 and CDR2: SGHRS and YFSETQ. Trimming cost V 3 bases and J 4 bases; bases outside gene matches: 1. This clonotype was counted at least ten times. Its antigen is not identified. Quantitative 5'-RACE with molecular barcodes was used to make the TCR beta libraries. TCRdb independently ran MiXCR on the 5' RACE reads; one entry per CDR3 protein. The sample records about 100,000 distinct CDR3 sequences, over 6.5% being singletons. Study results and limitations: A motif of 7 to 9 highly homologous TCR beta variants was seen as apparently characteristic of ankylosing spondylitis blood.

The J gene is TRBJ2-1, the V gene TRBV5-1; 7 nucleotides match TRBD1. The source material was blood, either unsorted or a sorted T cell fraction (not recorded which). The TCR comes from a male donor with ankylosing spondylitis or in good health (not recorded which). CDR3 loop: CASSWGQYNEQFF. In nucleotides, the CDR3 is TGCGCCAGCAGCTGGGGACAGTACAATGAGCAGTTCTTC.